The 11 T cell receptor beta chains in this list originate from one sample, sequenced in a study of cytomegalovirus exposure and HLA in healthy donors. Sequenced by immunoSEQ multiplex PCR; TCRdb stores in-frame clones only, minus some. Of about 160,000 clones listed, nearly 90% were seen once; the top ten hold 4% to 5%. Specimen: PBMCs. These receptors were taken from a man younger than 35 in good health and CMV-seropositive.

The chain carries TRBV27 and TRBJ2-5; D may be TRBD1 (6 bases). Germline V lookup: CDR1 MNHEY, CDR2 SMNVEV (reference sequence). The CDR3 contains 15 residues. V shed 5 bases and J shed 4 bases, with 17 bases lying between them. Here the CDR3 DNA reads TGTGCCAGCAGTCCTACCCAGACAGGAGGAGAGACCCAGTACTTC. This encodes CASSPTQTGGETQYF.

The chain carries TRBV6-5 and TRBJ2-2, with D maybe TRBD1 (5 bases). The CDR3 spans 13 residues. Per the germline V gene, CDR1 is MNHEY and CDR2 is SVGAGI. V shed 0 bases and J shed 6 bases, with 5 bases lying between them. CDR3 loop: CASSYSGPGELFF. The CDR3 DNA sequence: TGTGCCAGCAGTTACTCGGGGCCCGGGGAGCTGTTTTTT.

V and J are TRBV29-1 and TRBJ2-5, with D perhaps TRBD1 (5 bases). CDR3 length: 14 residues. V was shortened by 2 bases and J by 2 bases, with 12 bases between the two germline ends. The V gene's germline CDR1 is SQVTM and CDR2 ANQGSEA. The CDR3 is CSVEPGKGQETQYF. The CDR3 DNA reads TGCAGCGTTGAACCAGGGAAGGGGCAAGAGACCCAGTACTTC.

CDR3: CASSPPITGPEAFF. CDR3 DNA: TGTGCCAGCTCACCACCGATCACAGGGCCTGAAGCTTTCTTT. The genes are TRBV18 and TRBJ1-1, with a possible D match to TRBD1 (6 bases). This CDR3 spans 14 amino acids. Germline CDR1 reads KGHSH; CDR2 reads LQKENI. With 0 bases removed from V and 6 bases from J, the gap between germline ends came to 11 bases.

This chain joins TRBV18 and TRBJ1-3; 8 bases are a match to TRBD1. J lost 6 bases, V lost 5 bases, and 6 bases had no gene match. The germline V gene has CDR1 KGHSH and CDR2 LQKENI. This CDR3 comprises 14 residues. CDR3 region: CASSSQGDENTIYF. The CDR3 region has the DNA TGTGCCAGCTCATCACAGGGGGACGAAAACACCATATATTTT.

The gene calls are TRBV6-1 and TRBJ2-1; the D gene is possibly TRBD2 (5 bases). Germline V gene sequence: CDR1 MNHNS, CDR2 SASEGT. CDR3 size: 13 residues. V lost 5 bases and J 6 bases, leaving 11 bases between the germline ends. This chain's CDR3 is CASSPSGGNEQFF. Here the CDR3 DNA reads TGTGCCAGCAGTCCCTCCGGAGGCAATGAGCAGTTCTTC.

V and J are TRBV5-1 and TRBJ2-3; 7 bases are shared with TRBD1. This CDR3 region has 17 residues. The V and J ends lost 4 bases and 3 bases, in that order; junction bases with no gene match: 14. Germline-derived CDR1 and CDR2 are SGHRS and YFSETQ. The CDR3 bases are TGCGCCAGCAGCCAGGGGGTCAGTTCATCACTTACAGATACGCAGTATTTT. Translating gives CASSQGVSSSLTDTQYF.

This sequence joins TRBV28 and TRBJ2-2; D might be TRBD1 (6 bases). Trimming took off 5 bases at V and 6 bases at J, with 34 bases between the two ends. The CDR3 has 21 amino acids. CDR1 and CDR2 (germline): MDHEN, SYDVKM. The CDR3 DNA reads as TGTGCCAGCAGTGAAATCCGACTGGGAACAGGGAGAATGATTAATTCCGGGGAGCTGTTTTTT. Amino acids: CASSEIRLGTGRMINSGELFF. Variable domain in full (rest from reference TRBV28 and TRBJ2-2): DVKVTQSSRYLVKRTGEKVFLECVQDMDHENMFWYRQDPGLGLRLIYFSYDVKMKEKGDIPEGYSVSREKKERFSLILESASTNQTSMYLCASSEIRLGTGRMINSGELFFGEGSRLTVL.

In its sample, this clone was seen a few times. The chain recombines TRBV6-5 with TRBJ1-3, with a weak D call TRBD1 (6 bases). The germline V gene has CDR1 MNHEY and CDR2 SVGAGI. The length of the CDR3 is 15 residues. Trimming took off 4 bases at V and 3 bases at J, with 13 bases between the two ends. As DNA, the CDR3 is TGTGCCAGCAGTTTGCGGGGGGCAGATGGAAACACCATATATTTT. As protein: CASSLRGADGNTIYF.

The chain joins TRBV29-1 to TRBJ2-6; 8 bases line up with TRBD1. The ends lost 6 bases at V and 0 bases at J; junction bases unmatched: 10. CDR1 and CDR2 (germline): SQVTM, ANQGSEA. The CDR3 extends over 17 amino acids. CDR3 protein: CSVPGGQGISGANVLTF. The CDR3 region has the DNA TGCAGCGTCCCGGGCGGACAGGGAATCTCTGGGGCCAACGTCCTGACTTTC.

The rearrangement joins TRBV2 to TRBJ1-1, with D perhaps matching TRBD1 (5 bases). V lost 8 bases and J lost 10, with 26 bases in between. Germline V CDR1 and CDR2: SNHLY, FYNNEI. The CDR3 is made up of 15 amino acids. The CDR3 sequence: CASRGSGLYGQGAFF. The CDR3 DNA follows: TGTGCCAGCCGCGGGAGTGGCCTTTACGGACAAGGAGCTTTCTTT.